This T cell receptor beta chain was obtained from a study of vaccination effects on CD4 cells after COVID-19. Using immunoSEQ multiplex PCR, the repertoire was profiled, and TCRdb retains in-frame clones only, with some absent. The sample lists approximately 66,000 clones; 70% to 80% were seen once. A note on this clone: As yet, its antigen is unknown.

A 10-day culture period preceded the isolation of CD4+ T cells. BNT162b2 vaccine or mRNA-1273 vaccine was given to participants in two doses. Nucleocapsid antibodies stayed negative before and after vaccination, showing no earlier SARS-CoV-2 infection. The sample was CD4+ T cells from PBMCs cultured without peptide, taken after COVID-19 vaccination. The receptor comes from a human donor who received a COVID-19 vaccine.

For the CDR3, the DNA is TGTGCCAGCAGCCAGTCGGGAGGAGGAGGTGAGCAGTACGTC. Amino acid sequence: CASSQSGGGGEQYV. V gene TRBV3-1 (or the pseudogene TRBV3-2) combines with J gene TRBJ2-7, with TRBD2 identical over 7 bases. The junction had 9 bases not matched to a gene; V was cut back by 3 bases and J by 7 bases. The CDR3 is made up of 14 amino acids. Germline assignment: CDR1 LGHDT and CDR2 YNNKEL (reference sequence).